The clone carrying this T cell receptor beta chain was observed a few times. The antigen remains unidentified. This sample is drawn from a study of OX40 agonist ivuxolimab in advanced cancers. As for the study in general: Having had anti-PD-1, anti-PD-L1 or anti-CTLA-4 therapy before was allowed, and under 50% had some. Study-level points and caveats: With doses of 0.1-3.0 mg/kg, partial responders showed among the lowest clonal expansion.

Data came from immunoSEQ multiplex PCR; TCRdb stores just in-frame clones and leaves some out. Among tens of thousands of clones listed, around 87% were seen once. Trimming left V 6 bases short and J 0 bases short, with 14 bases between. The CDR3 is made up of 15 amino acids. The germline CDR1 and CDR2 sequences are SNHLY and FYNNEI. The receptor was derived from an adult with an advanced solid tumor such as melanoma, head and neck, liver or kidney cancer. The J gene is TRBJ1-1, the V gene TRBV2; D unclear. This specimen was CD4+ or CD8+ T cells sorted from blood, taken in a trial of the OX40 agonist ivuxolimab. As DNA, the CDR3 is TGTGCCAGCAGAGGGCAGAGGGTCATGAACACTGAAGCTTTCTTT. Amino acid sequence: CASRGQRVMNTEAFF.